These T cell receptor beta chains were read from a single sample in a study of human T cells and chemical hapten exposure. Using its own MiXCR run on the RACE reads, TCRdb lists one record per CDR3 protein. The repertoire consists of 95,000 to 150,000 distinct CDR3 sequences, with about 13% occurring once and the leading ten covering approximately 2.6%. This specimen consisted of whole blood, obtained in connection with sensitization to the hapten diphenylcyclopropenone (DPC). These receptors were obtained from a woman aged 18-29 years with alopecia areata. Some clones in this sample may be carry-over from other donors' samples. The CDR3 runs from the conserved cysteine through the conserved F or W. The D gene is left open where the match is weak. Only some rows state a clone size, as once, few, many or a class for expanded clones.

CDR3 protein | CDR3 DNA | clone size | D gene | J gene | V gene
CSAKDREDYEQYF | TGCAGTGCTAAAGACAGGGAGGACTACGAGCAGTACTTC | few | NA | TRBJ2-7 | TRBV20-1
CSIRGGADGTEAFF | TGCAGCATCAGGGGCGGGGCGGACGGCACTGAAGCTTTCTTT | few | NA | TRBJ1-1 | TRBV29-1
CASSLGGRDIQYF | TGTGCCAGCAGCTTAGGTGGGAGAGACATTCAGTACTTC | NA | NA | TRBJ2-4 | TRBV7-2
CSARIRQNTEAFF | TGCAGTGCTAGGATACGACAGAACACTGAAGCTTTCTTT | NA | NA | TRBJ1-1 | TRBV20-1
CASSFTGLKETQYF | TGCGCCAGCAGCTTTACAGGGCTTAAAGAGACCCAGTACTTC | few | NA | TRBJ2-5 | TRBV5-1
CASSPNSNEKLFF | TGTGCCAGCTCACCGAACTCTAATGAAAAACTGTTTTTT | few | NA | TRBJ1-4 | TRBV18
CASRSQGREQYF | TGTGCCAGCAGATCACAGGGACGCGAGCAGTACTTC | many | NA | TRBJ2-7 | TRBV7-9
CASSRSGNTIYF | TGTGCCAGCAGTAGGTCTGGAAACACCATATATTTT | few | NA | TRBJ1-3 | TRBV7-2
CASSWPGRGSYEQYF | TGTGCCAGCAGCTGGCCGGGCAGGGGCTCCTACGAGCAGTACTTC | many | NA | TRBJ2-7 | TRBV7-2
CATSDPRLTYEQYF | TGTGCCACCAGTGACCCTCGACTGACCTACGAGCAGTACTTC | NA | NA | TRBJ2-7 | TRBV24-1
CASSQVSGSLHF | TGCGCCAGCAGCCAAGTGTCAGGAAGCCTCCACTTT | many | NA | TRBJ1-6 | TRBV4-3
CASSFGVNEQFF | TGTGCCAGCAGTTTTGGCGTCAATGAGCAGTTCTTC | many | NA | TRBJ2-1 | TRBV12-3/TRBV12-4
CAIREGRLTGELFF | TGTGCCATCAGAGAGGGACGGCTGACCGGGGAGCTGTTTTTT | NA | NA | TRBJ2-2 | TRBV10-3
CASRLPSGTANSNQPQHF | TGTGCCAGCAGGCTCCCCTCCGGGACAGCTAATAGCAATCAGCCCCAGCATTTT | NA | TRBD1 | TRBJ1-5 | TRBV6-1
CSASDRGEKLFF | TGCAGTGCCTCGGACAGGGGGGAAAAACTGTTTTTT | few | TRBD1 | TRBJ1-4 | TRBV20-1
CSARVRAEGGTEAFF | TGCAGTGCTAGAGTTCGGGCAGAGGGGGGGACTGAAGCTTTCTTT | many | NA | TRBJ1-1 | TRBV20-1
CASIPGGARGYTF | TGTGCCAGCATCCCAGGGGGCGCGCGGGGCTACACCTTC | many | TRBD1 | TRBJ1-2 | TRBV12-3/TRBV12-4
CASSLEAGRGTNQPQHF | TGTGCCAGCAGCTTAGAGGCGGGCAGGGGAACGAATCAGCCCCAGCATTTT | few | NA | TRBJ1-5 | TRBV7-9
CASSRWDKSTQYF | TGTGCCAGCAGCCGATGGGACAAGTCAACGCAGTATTTT | NA | NA | TRBJ2-3 | TRBV5-4
CASSLDTGGDHEQFF | TGTGCCAGCAGCTTAGACACAGGGGGCGACCATGAGCAGTTCTTC | few | TRBD1 | TRBJ2-1 | TRBV7-9
CASSSLDRLNSEAFF | TGTGCCAGCAGCTCCCTTGACAGGTTGAACTCTGAAGCTTTCTTT | many | NA | TRBJ1-1 | TRBV7-9
CASRPGRSNEKLFF | TGTGCCAGCAGACCGGGACGGTCTAATGAAAAACTGTTTTTT | few | NA | TRBJ1-4 | TRBV6-5
CASSPMGEHSNTEAFF | TGTGCCAGCAGCCCGATGGGGGAACATTCGAACACTGAAGCTTTCTTT | NA | NA | TRBJ1-1 | TRBV3-1
CASSLASGTQPQHF | TGTGCCAGCAGCTTAGCGTCGGGGACTCAGCCCCAGCATTTT | many | NA | TRBJ1-5 | TRBV7-6
CASSPRTGRARYEQYF | TGTGCCAGCAGTCCCCGGACAGGGAGGGCTAGGTACGAGCAGTACTTC | few | NA | TRBJ2-7 | TRBV12-3/TRBV12-4
CASRAVGRDTDTQYF | TGTGCCAGCAGGGCCGTGGGACGAGACACAGATACGCAGTATTTT | NA | NA | TRBJ2-3 | TRBV12-3/TRBV12-4
CASSFVRAEQFF | TGTGCCAGCAGCTTCGTCCGGGCTGAGCAGTTCTTC | NA | NA | TRBJ2-1 | TRBV7-8
CAISEPHRTEPFYEQYF | TGTGCCATCAGTGAGCCCCACCGGACAGAGCCCTTCTACGAGCAGTACTTC | NA | NA | TRBJ2-7 | TRBV10-3
CVSSPEDYGYTF | TGTGTCAGCTCCCCGGAGGACTATGGCTACACCTTC | NA | NA | TRBJ1-2 | TRBV18
CASSPRPGDTQYF | TGTGCCAGCAGTCCCAGACCGGGGGATACGCAGTATTTT | NA | NA | TRBJ2-3 | TRBV12-3/TRBV12-4
CSAGRLAGGPRNEQFF | TGCAGTGCTGGGCGGCTAGCGGGGGGGCCACGCAATGAGCAGTTCTTC | many | TRBD2 | TRBJ2-1 | TRBV20-1
CASSQAGSAYEQYF | TGCGCCAGCAGCCAAGCAGGGAGCGCCTACGAGCAGTACTTC | many | NA | TRBJ2-7 | TRBV4-1